The present T cell receptor beta chain was sequenced within a study of shared clonotypes between healthy human individuals. Concerning this clone: Other DNA sequences of this sample code for an identical CDR3.

V was pared by 6 bases and J by 3 bases, with 7 bases of the junction left unmatched. The germline V gene has CDR1 MNHEY and CDR2 SMNVEV (reference sequence). This CDR3 spans 14 amino acids. TCRdb keeps only in-frame clones here, not all; method: immunoSEQ multiplex PCR. The sample holds over 2 million clones, around 96% seen once. Naive CD8 cells, CD45RO-negative and positively selected for CCR7, excluded terminally differentiated effector memory CD45RA+ cells. The sequencing input was naive CD8+ T cells sorted from blood. The V call is TRBV27, the J call TRBJ2-7; 8 nucleotides line up with TRBD1. This clonotype was sampled from a man younger than 30 in good health. As DNA, the CDR3 is TGTGCCAGCAGCCCCGGACAGGGTTTCTACGAGCAGTACTTC. Translating it yields CASSPGQGFYEQYF.